This is a list of T cell receptor beta chains from one sample in a study of CD8+CD57+ T cells in acquired aplastic anemia. TCRdb passed the reads through MiXCR, listing each CDR3 protein once. Here the sample spans about 220,000 distinct CDR3 sequences, around 32% being singletons. The source material was sorted CD4+, CD8+, or CD8+CD57+ T cells (not recorded which) from PBMCs. The receptors were sampled from a human donor in good health, serving as a control. CDR3s include the opening cysteine and the closing phenylalanine or tryptophan. A D gene is named only where the DNA matches it firmly. Clone size is shown for a subset of rows, as once, few, many or a class of expanded clone.

few	TRBJ1-5	TRBD1	TRBV20-1	CSARGLLKGARQPQHF	TGCAGTGCTAGAGGCCTTCTAAAGGGGGCGCGGCAGCCCCAGCATTTT
-	TRBJ1-1	TRBD1	TRBV13	CASSFGRDRNTEAFF	TGTGCCAGCAGCTTTGGACGGGACAGGAACACTGAAGCTTTCTTT
many	TRBJ1-2	-	TRBV6-1	CASRPTAKGRHGYTF	TGTGCCAGCAGACCAACCGCGAAGGGGAGGCATGGCTACACCTTC
many	TRBJ2-7	-	TRBV20-1	CSAKNSRTYEQYF	TGCAGTGCGAAGAACAGCAGAACCTACGAGCAGTACTTC
once	TRBJ1-3	-	TRBV19	CATSGAGVGNTIYF	TGTGCCACCTCCGGGGCAGGGGTTGGAAACACCATATATTTT
-	TRBJ2-5	TRBD2	TRBV20-1	CSARGTSGGAETQYF	TGCAGTGCTAGAGGGACTAGCGGGGGGGCAGAGACCCAGTACTTC
-	TRBJ1-1	-	TRBV2	CASSPTQGHTEAFF	TGTGCCAGCAGTCCTACACAGGGACACACTGAAGCTTTCTTT
many	TRBJ2-3	-	TRBV20-1	CSAREEYTDTQYF	TGCAGTGCTAGAGAGGAGTACACAGATACGCAGTATTTT
few	TRBJ2-1	-	TRBV7-8	CASSLVSREQFF	TGTGCCAGCAGCTTAGTGTCGCGGGAGCAGTTCTTC
-	TRBJ2-7	TRBD2	TRBV2	CASSPGARGRISYEQYF	TGTGCCAGCAGCCCGGGCGCTCGCGGGAGAATAAGTTACGAGCAGTACTTC
many	TRBJ1-5	TRBD1	TRBV9	CASSPDRGDKPQHF	TGTGCCAGCAGCCCGGACAGGGGAGATAAACCCCAGCATTTT
-	TRBJ2-7	-	TRBV5-1	CASCPKGAENFYEQYF	TGCGCCAGCTGCCCCAAAGGGGCGGAAAATTTCTACGAGCAGTACTTC
many	TRBJ1-4	TRBD1	TRBV10-3	CAISSLDRGLEKLFF	TGTGCCATCAGTTCCTTGGACAGGGGGCTTGAAAAACTGTTTTTT
-	TRBJ2-7	TRBD1	TRBV28	CASSTQGAGGGEQYF	TGTGCCAGCAGTACTCAGGGGGCAGGAGGGGGCGAGCAGTACTTC
many	TRBJ2-7	TRBD1	TRBV5-1	CASSPGTGTYEQYF	TGCGCCAGCAGCCCCGGGACAGGTACCTACGAGCAGTACTTC
many	TRBJ2-7	-	TRBV6-6	CASSYQGSVYEQYF	TGTGCCAGCAGTTACCAGGGATCCGTCTACGAGCAGTACTTC
few	TRBJ2-1	TRBD2	TRBV5-1	CASSLARTSGNEQFF	TGCGCCAGCAGCTTGGCGCGGACTAGCGGCAATGAGCAGTTCTTC
-	TRBJ1-1	-	TRBV11-2	CASSPDWGAELIF	TGTGCCAGCAGCCCGGACTGGGGCGCCGAATTGATCTTT
few	TRBJ2-3	TRBD2	TRBV7-2	CASSFWTSYTDTQYF	TGTGCCAGCAGCTTCTGGACTAGTTACACAGATACGCAGTATTTT
few	TRBJ1-4	TRBD1	TRBV12-3/TRBV12-4	CASSRGLSTNEKLFF	TGTGCCAGCTCCAGGGGGCTTTCAACTAATGAAAAACTGTTTTTT
many	TRBJ1-6	-	TRBV12-3/TRBV12-4	CASSSVLNSPLHF	TGTGCCAGCAGTTCTGTGTTAAATTCACCCCTCCACTTT
many	TRBJ1-1	TRBD1	TRBV19	CASTKQGHYTEAFF	TGTGCCAGTACCAAACAGGGGCATTACACTGAAGCTTTCTTT
-	TRBJ2-2	TRBD2	TRBV6-2/TRBV6-3	CASSFTSGSTGELFF	TGTGCCAGCAGTTTTACTAGCGGGAGCACCGGGGAGCTGTTTTTT
many	TRBJ2-7	-	TRBV7-2	CASSPDRQPADEQYF	TGTGCCAGCAGCCCAGACCGTCAGCCTGCCGACGAGCAGTACTTC
many	TRBJ1-2	TRBD1	TRBV5-1	CASSPGQGRDYTF	TGCGCCAGCAGCCCGGGACAGGGAAGAGACTACACCTTC
-	TRBJ1-1	-	TRBV20-1	CSVRPADRMNTEAFF	TGCAGTGTACGACCCGCAGACAGGATGAACACTGAAGCTTTCTTT
-	TRBJ2-7	TRBD2	TRBV3-1	CASSPHPLKAGGPYEQYF	TGTGCCAGCAGCCCCCACCCCCTCAAAGCGGGGGGGCCCTACGAGCAGTACTTC
-	TRBJ1-4	TRBD1	TRBV18	CASSPGQGWEEKLFF	TGTGCCAGCTCTCCCGGACAGGGATGGGAGGAAAAACTGTTTTTT
many	TRBJ2-1	TRBD2	TRBV5-1	CASSLAGGQGDEQFF	TGCGCCAGCAGCCTAGCGGGGGGGCAAGGTGATGAGCAGTTCTTC
many	TRBJ1-1	-	TRBV2	CASRPTEKDTEAFF	TGTGCCAGCCGCCCGACAGAGAAAGACACTGAAGCTTTCTTT
-	TRBJ2-3	TRBD1	TRBV5-1	CASSLGTGGDFFTDTQYF	TGCGCCAGCAGCTTAGGGACAGGGGGCGATTTTTTCACAGATACGCAGTATTTT
-	TRBJ1-4	-	TRBV7-8	CASSLMREKLFF	TGTGCCAGCAGCCTTATGCGCGAAAAACTGTTTTTT
many	TRBJ1-2	TRBD1	TRBV7-9	CASSRRGQGAFYGYTF	TGTGCCAGCAGCCGCCGGGGGCAGGGGGCCTTCTATGGCTACACCTTC
many	TRBJ1-2	-	TRBV10-3	CAISAQTDEQNLYGYTF	TGTGCCATCAGCGCCCAGACAGACGAACAAAACCTCTATGGCTACACCTTC
many	TRBJ2-2	-	TRBV7-9	CASSLVRGRNTGELFF	TGTGCCAGCAGCTTAGTTCGAGGCAGAAACACCGGGGAGCTGTTTTTT
-	TRBJ2-3	TRBD1	TRBV24-1	CATSDQGQGTDTQYF	TGTGCCACCAGTGACCAGGGACAGGGCACAGATACGCAGTATTTT
-	TRBJ2-2	TRBD1	TRBV20-1	CSAREATGAGELFF	TGCAGTGCTAGAGAGGCTACAGGGGCCGGGGAGCTGTTTTTT